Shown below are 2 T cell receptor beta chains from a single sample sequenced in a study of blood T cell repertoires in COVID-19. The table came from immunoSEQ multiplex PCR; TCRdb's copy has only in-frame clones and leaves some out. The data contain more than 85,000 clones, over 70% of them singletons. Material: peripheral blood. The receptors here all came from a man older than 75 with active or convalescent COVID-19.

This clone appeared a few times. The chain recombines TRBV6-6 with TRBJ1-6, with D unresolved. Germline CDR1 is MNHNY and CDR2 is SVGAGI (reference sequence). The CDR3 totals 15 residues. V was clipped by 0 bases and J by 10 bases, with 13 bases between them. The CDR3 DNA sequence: TGTGCCAGCAGTTACTCTCGGGGAACGGGATCACCCCTCCACTTT. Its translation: CASSYSRGTGSPLHF.

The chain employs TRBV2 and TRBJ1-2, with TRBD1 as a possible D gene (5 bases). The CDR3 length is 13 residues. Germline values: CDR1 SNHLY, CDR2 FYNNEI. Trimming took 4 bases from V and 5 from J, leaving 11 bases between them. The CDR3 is CASSADSPYGYTF. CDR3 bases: TGTGCCAGCAGTGCTGACAGCCCTTATGGCTACACCTTC.